Following are 31 T cell receptor beta chains from one sample sequenced in a study of cytomegalovirus exposure and HLA in healthy donors. Primers included in the PCR were 60 Vbeta and 13 Jbeta primers. The data were produced by immunoSEQ multiplex PCR, yet TCRdb's version contains in-frame clones alone and is incomplete. This table has 50,000 or so clones, more than 65% appearing once. The specimen sequenced was PBMCs. The origin of the receptors is a woman aged 50 to 60 in good health and CMV-seronegative.

The chain uses TRBV7-2 and TRBJ2-7; D is perhaps TRBD2 (6 bases). The CDR3 spans 14 residues. CDR1 is SGHTA, CDR2 FQGNSA, per germline. Trimming cost V 1 base and J 5 bases, with 12 bases left between them. In DNA, the CDR3 is TGTGCCAGCAGCTTAGTCTGGCGGGAAGACGAGCAGTACTTC. This codes for CASSLVWREDEQYF.

This clone was recorded only once. The CDR3 nucleotides read TGTGCCAGCAGCCAGACTAGCGGGAGAGTAGGTGAGCAGTTCTTC. Translating gives CASSQTSGRVGEQFF. This chain connects TRBV4-2 to TRBJ2-1, with 12 bases that match TRBD2. With V trimmed by 3 bases and J by 9 bases, 6 bases remained unmatched. Germline CDR1 reads LGHNA; CDR2 reads YNFKEQ. The CDR3 has 15 amino acids.

This chain uses TRBV12-5 with TRBJ2-1; TRBD1 matches at 9 bases. The CDR3 contains 14 residues. V trimming: 9 bases; J trimming: 5 bases; junction bases outside the gene matches: 8. Germline-derived CDR1 and CDR2 are LGHNT and FRNRAP. The CDR3 spells CASTTGGAHNEQFF. In DNA, the CDR3 is TGTGCTAGCACAACAGGGGGCGCGCACAATGAGCAGTTCTTC.

The CDR3 region has the DNA TGTGCCTGGAGTGACTACACCGGGGAGCTGTTTTTT. This sequence encodes CAWSDYTGELFF. V and J are TRBV30 and TRBJ2-2, with D unclear. The ends were cut back, 1 base at V and 3 bases at J, with 3 bases in the middle. The CDR3 runs to 12 residues. Germline V lookup: CDR1 GTSNPN, CDR2 SVGIG (reference sequence).

V and J are TRBV28 and TRBJ2-2, with D possibly being TRBD1 (6 bases). Germline CDR1 MDHEN, CDR2 SYDVKM. Trimming left V 7 bases short and J 1 base short, with 10 bases between. CDR3 length: 14 amino acids. CDR3 sequence: CASTKTGNTGELFF. In DNA, the CDR3 is TGTGCCAGCACCAAGACAGGGAACACCGGGGAGCTGTTTTTT.

The chain employs TRBV9 and TRBJ2-6; D is possibly TRBD2 (5 bases). The CDR3 has 16 amino acids. The germline CDR1 and CDR2 sequences are SGDLS and YYNGEE. V lost 4 bases, J lost 0 bases, and 11 bases lay in between. The CDR3 loop is CASSLPRDSGANVLTF. The CDR3 DNA sequence: TGTGCCAGCAGCCTCCCCCGGGACTCTGGGGCCAACGTCCTGACTTTC.

The chain employs TRBV30 and TRBJ2-2, with 9 positions matching TRBD1. This CDR3 spans 14 amino acids. Germline V gene sequence: CDR1 GTSNPN, CDR2 SVGIG (reference sequence). Trimming cost V 5 bases and J 3 bases; bases outside gene matches: 4. The CDR3, as DNA: TGTGCCTGGGATGGGGACAGGGACACCGGGGAGCTGTTTTTT. Translated: CAWDGDRDTGELFF.

The chain uses TRBV28 and TRBJ2-7, with D possibly TRBD1 on 6 matching bases. The V gene lost 6 bases and the J gene lost 7 bases, with 22 bases spanning the gap. Per germline, CDR1 MDHEN and CDR2 SYDVKM. The CDR3 sequence is 15 residues long. DNA of the CDR3: TGTGCCAGCAGCCCACCGGGACATCTGCTACGGGAGCAGTACTTC. Translation: CASSPPGHLLREQYF.

This clone came up a few times. CDR3 DNA: TGTGCCAGCAGTTTTACGGACAGGGGTCAGCCCCAGCATTTT. Its translation is CASSFTDRGQPQHF. J is TRBJ1-5 and V is TRBV28, with 9 bases that match TRBD1. Germline V CDR1 and CDR2: MDHEN, SYDVKM. The J segment lost 6 bases and the V segment lost 3 bases, leaving 3 bases of the junction unmatched. This CDR3 has 14 residues. The full variable domain, its missing parts supplied by reference TRBV28 and TRBJ1-5, is DVKVTQSSRYLVKRTGEKVFLECVQDMDHENMFWYRQDPGLGLRLIYFSYDVKMKEKGDIPEGYSVSREKKERFSLILESASTNQTSMYLCASSFTDRGQPQHFGDGTRLSIL.

V is TRBV13 and J is TRBJ2-5; TRBD2 matches at 16 bases. The CDR3 is 17 amino acids. Germline assignment: CDR1 PRHDT and CDR2 FYEKMQ (reference sequence). Unmatched junction bases numbered 8, after V lost 5 bases and J lost 5 bases. This CDR3 reads CASSRPGTSGGGETQYF. The CDR3 DNA reads TGTGCCAGCAGCCGTCCCGGGACTAGCGGGGGGGGTGAGACCCAGTACTTC. The full variable domain, in which reference TRBV13 and TRBJ2-5 provide the parts outside the CDR3, is AAGVIQSPRHLIKEKRETATLKCYPIPRHDTVYWYQQGPGQDPQFLISFYEKMQSDKGSIPDRFSAQQFSDYHSELNMSSLELGDSALYFCASSRPGTSGGGETQYFGPGTRLLVL.

This clone has only a few counts. This chain joins TRBV28 and TRBJ2-1; 9 positions agree with TRBD2. The germline CDR1 and CDR2 sequences are MDHEN and SYDVKM. This CDR3 has 15 residues. V lost 4 bases and J lost 5; bases outside the gene matches: 6. CDR3: CASSWEAGGNNEQFF. Here the CDR3 DNA reads TGTGCCAGCAGTTGGGAAGCGGGGGGAAACAATGAGCAGTTCTTC. Full variable domain (missing parts from reference TRBV28 and TRBJ2-1): DVKVTQSSRYLVKRTGEKVFLECVQDMDHENMFWYRQDPGLGLRLIYFSYDVKMKEKGDIPEGYSVSREKKERFSLILESASTNQTSMYLCASSWEAGGNNEQFFGPGTRLTVL.

V gene TRBV2 combines with J gene TRBJ2-7, with TRBD2 identical over 12 bases. CDR3 length: 14 residues. Germline values: CDR1 SNHLY, CDR2 FYNNEI. J lost 6 bases, V lost 6 bases, and 6 bases had no gene match. Written as DNA, the CDR3 is TGTGCCAGCAGCCAGTCACTAGCGGGAGGCGAGCAGTACTTC. Residues: CASSQSLAGGEQYF.

The chain is built from TRBV6-5 and TRBJ2-3; 14 bases are shared with TRBD2. The germline gives CDR1 MNHEY, CDR2 SVGAGI. The CDR3 runs to 16 residues. V gave up 2 bases and J gave up 4 bases; unmatched junction bases: 2. CDR3 region: CASSYGTSGGSDTQYF. The CDR3 DNA reads as TGTGCCAGCAGTTACGGGACTAGCGGGGGCTCAGATACGCAGTATTTT.

J is TRBJ2-7 and V is TRBV28, with a possible D match to TRBD1 (6 bases). Trimming stripped 0 bases from V and 0 bases from J, with 6 bases between. Germline V gene lookup returns CDR1 MDHEN and CDR2 SYDVKM. This CDR3 contains 14 residues. The CDR3, as DNA: TGTGCCAGCAGTTTATGGGGGGCCTCCTACGAGCAGTACTTC. Encoded protein: CASSLWGASYEQYF.

The chain employs TRBV6-5 and TRBJ1-1; 7 nucleotides match TRBD1. Trimming at V came to 6 bases and at J to 3 bases, leaving 10 bases not matched to a gene. The V gene's germline CDR1 is MNHEY and CDR2 SVGAGI. The CDR3 is 15 residues long. The CDR3 DNA follows: TGTGCCAGCAGCCTCAACCGGGACAGATACACTGAAGCTTTCTTT. Translating gives CASSLNRDRYTEAFF.

This chain uses TRBV28 with TRBJ2-1; no clear D gene. The CDR3 spans 14 residues. The V gene lost 4 bases and the J gene lost 8 bases, with 15 bases spanning the gap. Germline V CDR1 and CDR2: MDHEN, SYDVKM. The chain's CDR3 is CASSWYLERDEQFF. The CDR3 DNA reads as TGTGCCAGCAGTTGGTATTTGGAGCGCGATGAGCAGTTCTTC. Drawing the rest from reference TRBV28 and TRBJ2-1, the complete variable domain is DVKVTQSSRYLVKRTGEKVFLECVQDMDHENMFWYRQDPGLGLRLIYFSYDVKMKEKGDIPEGYSVSREKKERFSLILESASTNQTSMYLCASSWYLERDEQFFGPGTRLTVL.

This clone was seen more than once but under ten times. The V call is TRBV5-1, the J call TRBJ2-3; 8 positions agree with TRBD2. Germline values: CDR1 SGHRS, CDR2 YFSETQ. The V gene end was trimmed by 0 bases and the J gene end by 2 bases; junction bases not matched to a gene: 8. The CDR3 is 17 amino acids. CDR3 amino acids: CASSLAIAGGATDTQYF. DNA for the CDR3: TGCGCCAGCAGCTTGGCCATTGCGGGGGGTGCCACAGATACGCAGTATTTT.

In this sample, this clone turned up a few times. The rearrangement links TRBV6-5 to TRBJ1-2; a weak D match, TRBD1 (6 bases). V was cut by 6 bases and J by 7 bases, with 21 bases left in between. The CDR3 spans 15 residues. Germline V gene lookup returns CDR1 MNHEY and CDR2 SVGAGI. CDR3 DNA: TGTGCCAGCAGCCCTCCGGGACATGCCAAGTTTGGCTACACCTTC. Residues: CASSPPGHAKFGYTF.

This clone turned up a few times. The chain uses TRBV5-4 and TRBJ1-1, with 7 bases identical to TRBD1. The CDR3 consists of 14 residues. Germline CDR1 SGHNT, CDR2 YYREEE (reference sequence). V lost 0 bases and J lost 2; bases outside the gene matches: 1. CDR3 residues: CASSLDRGNTEAFF. The CDR3 nucleotides are TGTGCCAGCAGCTTGGACAGGGGTAACACTGAAGCTTTCTTT.

This clone showed up just a few times. The chain has TRBV4-2 and TRBJ2-2; tentatively, D is TRBD2 (6 bases). The CDR3 spans 16 residues. Germline V gene sequence: CDR1 LGHNA, CDR2 YNFKEQ. Trimming stripped 8 bases from V and 4 bases from J, with 20 bases between. The CDR3 sequence is CASGPRIADSTGELFF. CDR3 DNA sequence: TGTGCCAGCGGACCCCGAATAGCGGATTCCACCGGGGAGCTGTTTTTT.

The rearrangement joins TRBV30 to TRBJ2-7, with D possibly TRBD2 on 7 matching bases. CDR3 length: 16 residues. V was pared by 0 bases and J by 6 bases, with 21 bases between. From germline, CDR1 is GTSNPN and CDR2 SVGIG (reference sequence). The CDR3 nucleotides read TGTGCCTGGAGTGTACGGCGGGGGCCAGGGTCTCTCGAGCAGTACTTC. Encoded protein: CAWSVRRGPGSLEQYF.

The chain carries TRBV13 and TRBJ1-3; perhaps TRBD1 as D (5 bases). This CDR3 region has 15 residues. Per the germline V gene, CDR1 is PRHDT and CDR2 is FYEKMQ (reference sequence). V dropped 5 bases and J dropped 4 bases, with 15 bases sitting between them. CDR3 loop: CASSMSPGQGNTIYF. DNA for the CDR3: TGTGCCAGCAGCATGTCACCAGGGCAGGGAAACACCATATATTTT.

This clone was seen a single time. The rearrangement links TRBV28 to TRBJ1-5, with D maybe TRBD1 (5 bases). The CDR3 has 15 amino acids. CDR1 and CDR2 from the germline V gene are MDHEN and SYDVKM. V dropped 6 bases and J dropped 5 bases, with 17 bases sitting between them. For the CDR3, the DNA is TGTGCCAGCAGCCTCCTGAGCGGGGGATATCAGCCCCAGCATTTT. Translating gives CASSLLSGGYQPQHF.

This clone appeared a few times. The chain uses TRBV29-1 and TRBJ1-1; 7 bases are a match to TRBD1. This CDR3 is 15 amino acids long. The trim removed 6 bases at V and 1 base at J, leaving 11 bases unmatched. Germline CDR1 is SQVTM and CDR2 is ANQGSEA. The CDR3 protein is CSVRKGDSKNTEAFF. The DNA for the CDR3 is TGCAGCGTCCGAAAAGGGGACAGCAAGAACACTGAAGCTTTCTTT.

The gene calls are TRBV7-8 and TRBJ2-7; tentative D call: TRBD2 (6 bases). The V end was cut by 0 bases, the J end by 3 bases, with 12 bases between. This CDR3 is built from 15 residues. Germline V gene sequence: CDR1 SGHVS, CDR2 FQNEAQ. The CDR3: CASSLALTSGYEQYF. The CDR3 DNA reads as TGTGCCAGCAGCTTAGCACTGACTAGTGGCTACGAGCAGTACTTC. Variable domain in full (rest from reference TRBV7-8 and TRBJ2-7): GAGVSQSPRYKVAKRGQDVALRCDPISGHVSLFWYQQALGQGPEFLTYFQNEAQLDKSGLPSDRFFAERPEGSVSTLKIQRTQQEDSAVYLCASSLALTSGYEQYFGPGTRLTVT.

V usage is TRBV5-1 and J usage is TRBJ2-7; 9 bases are shared with TRBD1. Germline trimming cut 7 bases from V and 0 bases from J; bases unmatched to any gene: 5. The CDR3 is 14 residues long. CDR1 SGHRS and CDR2 YFSETQ come from the germline V gene. The CDR3, as DNA: TGCGCCAGCGGGGGACAGGGCAACTCCTACGAGCAGTACTTC. Amino acid sequence: CASGGQGNSYEQYF.

The chain uses TRBV19 and TRBJ2-1, with TRBD2 as a possible D gene (6 bases). Germline V gene data show CDR1 as LNHDA and CDR2 as SQIVND (reference sequence). The length of the CDR3 is 12 residues. The germline V and J ends were trimmed by 7 bases and 6 bases, with 10 bases remaining between them. CDR3 bases: TGTGCCAGTACCCCCGGGGGCAATGAGCAGTTCTTC. Amino acids: CASTPGGNEQFF. Supplemented by reference TRBV19 and TRBJ2-1, the full variable domain reads DGGITQSPKYLFRKEGQNVTLSCEQNLNHDAMYWYRQDPGQGLRLIYYSQIVNDFQKGDIAEGYSVSREKKESFPLTVTSAQKNPTAFYLCASTPGGNEQFFGPGTRLTVL.

The chain has TRBV28 and TRBJ2-2; the D gene is possibly TRBD2 (7 bases). The CDR3 length is 14 residues. V was pared by 10 bases and J by 6 bases, with 18 bases between. CDR1 is MDHEN and CDR2 is SYDVKM in the germline V gene. The CDR3 here is CATQGRGWSGELFF. CDR3 DNA: TGTGCCACCCAGGGGAGGGGATGGTCCGGGGAGCTGTTTTTT.

The chain employs TRBV21-1 and TRBJ2-7; the DNA was not used to check the table's D call, TRBD2. TRBV21-1 is designated a pseudogene. The CDR3 sequence is 15 residues long. CDR3 loop: CASSGRLGSSYEQYF. DNA for the CDR3: TGTGCCAGCAGCGGTAGACTGGGGAGCTCCTACGAGCAGTACTTC.

The CDR3 DNA reads TGTGCCAGCAGGGGGCAGCCCTCTGGGGCCAACGTCCTGACTTTC. It codes for CASRGQPSGANVLTF. This chain connects TRBV6-1 to TRBJ2-6, with a possible D match to TRBD1 (5 bases). V was clipped by 6 bases and J by 0 bases, with 9 bases between them. CDR3 size: 15 residues. The germline gives CDR1 MNHNS, CDR2 SASEGT.

V usage is TRBV2 and J usage is TRBJ2-1, with 10 nucleotides matching TRBD2. V was clipped by 8 bases and J by 4 bases; unmatched bases: 2. CDR3 length: 13 residues. In germline, CDR1 is SNHLY, CDR2 FYNNEI. The CDR3 DNA follows: TGTGCCAGCCTAGCGGGAGAGTACAATGAGCAGTTCTTC. This translates into CASLAGEYNEQFF.